A single sample gave rise to the 24 T cell receptor beta chains below, sequenced in a study of siplizumab effects on memory and regulatory T cells. Assay: immunoSEQ multiplex PCR; the TCRdb copy retains only in-frame clones and omits some. The sample lists about 70,000 clones; 88% were seen once. The specimen was Tregs sorted from blood. These receptors were collected from a human donor in good health.

V is TRBV21-1 and J is TRBJ2-1; the DNA was not compared with TRBD1, the D call given in the table. TRBV21-1 is an annotated pseudogene. The CDR3 contains 16 residues. Here the CDR3 DNA reads TGTGCCAGCAGCAAAGCGCACAGGGGTATTCGGAATGAGCAGTTCTTC. It translates to CASSKAHRGIRNEQFF.

The gene calls are TRBV18 and TRBJ1-4; the D gene is possibly TRBD1 (6 bases). Trimming took off 6 bases at V and 0 bases at J, with 8 bases between the two ends. Germline V gives CDR1 KGHSH, CDR2 LQKENI. There are 14 residues in the CDR3. In DNA, the CDR3 is TGTGCCAGCTCGCCAGGGGCAACTAATGAAAAACTGTTTTTT. Residues: CASSPGATNEKLFF.

V and J are TRBV29-1 and TRBJ1-1; D gene ambiguous. The CDR3 sequence is 13 residues long. Looked up from germline, CDR1 is SQVTM and CDR2 is ANQGSEA. V lost 0 bases and J 11 bases, leaving 16 bases between the germline ends. Here the CDR3 DNA reads TGCAGCGTTGAAGATCAGCGGCAGGCTGGGGCTTTCTTT. Protein: CSVEDQRQAGAFF.

J is TRBJ1-2 and V is TRBV4-3, with D possibly matching TRBD1 (5 bases). V was trimmed by 4 bases and J by 2 bases, leaving 14 bases between them. Germline CDR1 LGHNA, CDR2 YSLEER. The length of the CDR3 is 15 residues. The CDR3 coding sequence is TGCGCCAGCAGCCCCGGGATCAGGGTAAACTATGGCTACACCTTC. Its translation: CASSPGIRVNYGYTF.

The chain combines TRBV7-9 with TRBJ2-5, with D perhaps matching TRBD2 (6 bases). The V gene's germline CDR1 is SEHNR and CDR2 FQNEAQ (reference sequence). Trimming stripped 5 bases from V and 1 base from J, with 14 bases between. The CDR3 is made up of 15 amino acids. CDR3 region: CASSPPRGTQETQYF. The CDR3 nucleotides are TGTGCCAGCAGCCCCCCCCGCGGGACCCAAGAGACCCAGTACTTC.

The chain joins TRBV10-3 to TRBJ2-2, with TRBD2 identical over 8 bases. CDR3 length: 16 amino acids. Germline V gene data show CDR1 as ENHRY and CDR2 as SYGVKD. Trimming removed 2 bases from V and 1 base from J; junction bases left unmatched: 3. The CDR3 is CAISEREGMNTGELFF. DNA of the CDR3: TGTGCCATCAGTGAGCGGGAGGGAATGAACACCGGGGAGCTGTTTTTT.

This chain uses TRBV28 with TRBJ1-5; D is ambiguous. From germline, CDR1 is MDHEN and CDR2 SYDVKM. V gave up 2 bases and J gave up 7 bases, with 6 bases separating them. The CDR3 contains 12 residues. The CDR3 coding sequence is TGTGCCAGCAGTTTACAACTCCAGCCCCAGCATTTT. Translated, it gives CASSLQLQPQHF.

V is TRBV7-2 and J is TRBJ2-2; the D call may be TRBD1 or TRBD2 (5 bases each). V lost 3 bases and J 8 bases, leaving 10 bases between the germline ends. This CDR3 has 13 residues. Germline V lookup: CDR1 SGHTA, CDR2 FQGNSA. Written as DNA, the CDR3 is TGTGCCAGCAGCTTGTCCGAGGGGGGGGAGCTGTTTTTT. Translating gives CASSLSEGGELFF. Complete variable domain (other parts from reference TRBV7-2 and TRBJ2-2): GAGVSQSPSNKVTEKGKDVELRCDPISGHTALYWYRQSLGQGLEFLIYFQGNSAPDKSGLPSDRFSAERTGGSVSTLTIQRTQQEDSAVYLCASSLSEGGELFFGEGSRLTVL.

This clone occurred once. The V gene is TRBV15, the J gene TRBJ2-6; no firm D call. CDR3 length: 17 residues. Trimming left V 0 bases short and J 0 bases short, with 9 bases between. The germline V gene has CDR1 LNHNV and CDR2 YYDKDF (reference sequence). The CDR3: CATSRDYVSSGANVLTF. CDR3 sequence (DNA): TGTGCCACCAGCAGAGATTACGTCAGCTCTGGGGCCAACGTCCTGACTTTC.

This chain's CDR3 is CASSLSVGGEQFF. As DNA, the CDR3 is TGTGCCAGCAGCTTATCGGTAGGGGGTGAGCAGTTCTTC. The chain combines TRBV11-3 with TRBJ2-1, with D tentatively TRBD1 (6 bases). This CDR3 comprises 13 residues. The V gene's germline CDR1 is SGHNT and CDR2 YENEEA. The V and J ends lost 2 bases and 9 bases respectively, with 11 bases between them.

The chain joins TRBV29-1 to TRBJ2-7, with 7 bases matching TRBD1. There are 14 residues in the CDR3. Looked up from germline, CDR1 is SQVTM and CDR2 is ANQGSEA. Unmatched junction bases numbered 9, after V lost 6 bases and J lost 1 base. The CDR3 DNA follows: TGCAGCGTCGTCCGGGACAGATATTCCTACGAGCAGTACTTC. It specifies CSVVRDRYSYEQYF.

This clone was seen a single time. J is TRBJ2-3 and V is TRBV11-2, with 8 bases aligning to TRBD2. The V gene end was trimmed by 5 bases and the J gene end by 2 bases; junction bases not matched to a gene: 6. The CDR3 runs 15 residues. CDR1 is SGHAT and CDR2 is FQNNGV in the germline V gene. The CDR3 spells CASSPRTSTTDTQYF. The DNA for the CDR3 is TGTGCCAGCAGCCCAAGGACTAGCACCACAGATACGCAGTATTTT.

This chain links TRBV10-3 with TRBJ1-2; a possible D gene is TRBD1 (6 bases). This CDR3 has 15 amino acids. The V and J ends lost 2 bases and 8 bases respectively, with 18 bases between them. CDR1 ENHRY and CDR2 SYGVKD come from the germline V gene. CDR3 nucleotides: TGTGCCATCAGTGAGAGTTCGACAGGCTTTGAGGGCTACACCTTC. This gives the protein CAISESSTGFEGYTF.

The CDR3 loop reads CASSTRTNSNQPQHF. As DNA, the CDR3 is TGTGCCAGTAGTACCAGGACAAATAGCAATCAGCCCCAGCATTTT. The chain recombines TRBV19 with TRBJ1-5, with D tentatively TRBD1 (5 bases). Trimming left V 4 bases short and J 0 bases short, with 10 bases between. The CDR3 length is 15 residues. Per the germline V gene, CDR1 is LNHDA and CDR2 is SQIVND (reference sequence). The variable domain in full, completed from reference TRBV19 and TRBJ1-5, reads DGGITQSPKYLFRKEGQNVTLSCEQNLNHDAMYWYRQDPGQGLRLIYYSQIVNDFQKGDIAEGYSVSREKKESFPLTVTSAQKNPTAFYLCASSTRTNSNQPQHFGDGTRLSIL.

A single count supports this clone. The chain links TRBV30 to TRBJ2-3; maybe TRBD1 (6 bases). The germline CDR1 and CDR2 sequences are GTSNPN and SVGIG (reference sequence). The CDR3 is 13 residues long. The V gene lost 6 bases and the J gene lost 8 bases, with 18 bases spanning the gap. The CDR3 coding sequence is TGTGCCTGTGACGCGTTTCAACAGGGTACGCAGTATTTT. Its translation is CACDAFQQGTQYF.

The DNA of the CDR3 is TGTGCCAGCAGGGGTAACTGGGAGCAGTACTTC. Its protein product is CASRGNWEQYF. The chain links TRBV6-5 to TRBJ2-7; D gene unclear. The germline gives CDR1 MNHEY, CDR2 SVGAGI. Trimming pared 6 bases from V and 7 bases from J, leaving 10 bases between. The CDR3 consists of 11 residues.

The gene calls are TRBV5-1 and TRBJ1-4; D is unresolved. Germline V gene sequence: CDR1 SGHRS, CDR2 YFSETQ. The CDR3 has 14 amino acids. The germline V and J ends were trimmed by 4 bases and 2 bases, with 9 bases remaining between them. CDR3 DNA sequence: TGCGCCAGCAGCACGGGTGGGACTAATGAAAAACTGTTTTTT. As protein: CASSTGGTNEKLFF.

As for this clone: A read error may account for a junction end that differs from germline. This sequence joins TRBV7-9 and TRBJ1-4; D call uncertain. The CDR3 is 15 residues long. The germline gives CDR1 SEHNR, CDR2 FQNEAQ (reference sequence). CDR3 nucleotide sequence: TGTGCCAGCAGCGAGACGACCCCAACGAATGAAAAACTGTTTTTT. Amino acids: CASSETTPTNEKLFF.

The table lists this clone with a few counts. The chain links TRBV21-1 to TRBJ2-3; the table's D gene call, TRBD2, was not cross checked with the DNA. TRBV21-1 is labeled a pseudogene. The CDR3 has 17 amino acids. CDR3 bases: TGTGCCAGCAGCAAAGCGCCGAGCGGGCACTGCACAGATACGCAGTATTTT. Translated: CASSKAPSGHCTDTQYF.

The chain carries TRBV5-4 and TRBJ1-1; D perhaps matches TRBD1 (5 bases). Per the germline V gene, CDR1 is SGHNT and CDR2 is YYREEE (reference sequence). The CDR3 is 13 amino acids. Trimming cost V 2 bases and J 4 bases, with 9 bases left between them. In DNA, the CDR3 is TGTGCCAGCAGCTTAGCGGGGCGCACTGAAGCTTTCTTT. It yields the protein CASSLAGRTEAFF.

The gene calls are TRBV7-6 and TRBJ2-7, with no clear D. Germline V gene data show CDR1 as SGHVS and CDR2 as FNYEAQ. The CDR3 extends over 12 amino acids. V lost 4 bases and J 4 bases, leaving 8 bases between the germline ends. CDR3 sequence (DNA): TGTGCCAGCAGCTCTTTGTCTTACGAGCAGTACTTC. Its translation: CASSSLSYEQYF.

The rearrangement uses TRBV6-6 and TRBJ1-1; no clear D. V lost 7 bases and J lost 1, with 16 bases in between. This CDR3 comprises 15 residues. Germline V CDR1 and CDR2: MNHNY, SVGAGI (reference sequence). The CDR3 bases are TGTGCCAGCATTTTCTCTGTACAGCAGAACACTGAAGCTTTCTTT. Encoded protein: CASIFSVQQNTEAFF.

This clone was detected a few times. The rearrangement joins TRBV4-1 to TRBJ2-2, with TRBD2 matching over 11 bases. The germline CDR1 and CDR2 sequences are MGHRA and YSYEKL. The CDR3 is made up of 18 amino acids. Trimming removed 0 bases from V and 1 base from J; junction bases left unmatched: 4. CDR3 sequence: CASSQDPLAGVNTGELFF. The CDR3 region has the DNA TGCGCCAGCAGCCAAGATCCACTAGCGGGAGTGAACACCGGGGAGCTGTTTTTT.

The chain is built from TRBV5-5 and TRBJ2-7; 7 bases agree with TRBD2. J gave up 6 bases and V 0 bases, and 6 bases lay outside the gene matches. The CDR3 sequence is 14 residues long. The germline CDR1 and CDR2 sequences are SGHKS and YYEKEE (reference sequence). This CDR3 is CASSLDSGLGEQYF. The CDR3 DNA sequence: TGTGCCAGCAGCTTGGATAGCGGGCTAGGCGAGCAGTACTTC.